The present T cell receptor beta chain was sequenced within a study of T cells in narcolepsy. This CDR3 region has 14 residues. Germline CDR1 MGHDK, CDR2 SYGVNS. The V end was cut by 3 bases, the J end by 8 bases, with 14 bases between. Sequencing was performed with immunoSEQ multiplex PCR; in TCRdb, only in-frame clones are kept and a portion is missing. The sample consists of fewer than 35,000 clones, 80% to 85% of them appearing once. This receptor was taken from a human donor with narcolepsy. The rearrangement uses TRBV25-1 and TRBJ1-5, with D maybe TRBD1 (6 bases). The sample consisted of CD45RA- memory CD4+ T cells from PBMCs. In nucleotides, the CDR3 is TGTGCCAGCAGTGAGAAGACAGGTTACAAGCCCCAGCATTTT. As protein: CASSEKTGYKPQHF.